These 13 T cell receptor beta chains were sequenced from one sample in a study of blood T cell repertoires in COVID-19. Some clones are missing from TCRdb's copy, which holds only in-frame ones; the method was immunoSEQ multiplex PCR. The table has hundreds of thousands of clones, around 89% seen once. The sample taken for sequencing was PBMCs or T cells enriched from blood (not recorded which). These receptors all come from a young man who had recovered from COVID-19.

This clone came up once. V is TRBV2 and J is TRBJ2-2; 7 bases are a match to TRBD1. V was pared by 7 bases and J by 3 bases, with 5 bases of the junction left unmatched. This CDR3 is built from 14 residues. In germline, CDR1 is SNHLY, CDR2 FYNNEI. The CDR3 sequence: CASNSGTDTGELFF. The CDR3 DNA reads as TGTGCCAGCAACTCCGGGACAGACACCGGGGAGCTGTTTTTT.

The CDR3 DNA follows: TGTGCCAGCGCCTCTGGGAGGGCGGGAGGTTCGCAGTATTTT. This encodes CASASGRAGGSQYF. The chain has TRBV9 and TRBJ2-3; 8 nucleotides agree with TRBD2. Germline CDR1 reads SGDLS; CDR2 reads YYNGEE. Germline trimming cut 7 bases from V and 10 bases from J; bases unmatched to any gene: 14. This CDR3 is built from 14 residues.

The V call is TRBV7-8, the J call TRBJ1-2; 8 bases align to TRBD1. After removal of 5 bases from V and 4 bases from J, the junction contained 6 bases not matched to a gene. The CDR3 is 14 amino acids. CDR1 and CDR2 from the germline V gene are SGHVS and FQNEAQ. CDR3 bases: TGTGCCAGCAGCCCGACAGGGGAGGTCTATGGCTACACCTTC. Amino acids: CASSPTGEVYGYTF. The whole variable domain, remainder taken from reference TRBV7-8 and TRBJ1-2, is GAGVSQSPRYKVAKRGQDVALRCDPISGHVSLFWYQQALGQGPEFLTYFQNEAQLDKSGLPSDRFFAERPEGSVSTLKIQRTQQEDSAVYLCASSPTGEVYGYTFGSGTRLTVV.

V and J are TRBV15 and TRBJ2-7; possible D gene TRBD1, 5 bases. The CDR3 is 13 residues long. V was clipped by 0 bases and J by 3 bases, with 6 bases between them. In germline, CDR1 is LNHNV, CDR2 YYDKDF (reference sequence). The CDR3 DNA is TGTGCCACCAGCAGAGATCAGGGCTACGAGCAGTACTTC. Amino acids: CATSRDQGYEQYF.

The chain has TRBV28 and TRBJ2-1; TRBD1 aligns across 8 bases. This CDR3 comprises 11 residues. J lost 13 bases, V lost 6 bases, and 5 bases had no gene match. The germline V gene encodes CDR1 MDHEN and CDR2 SYDVKM. Here the CDR3 reads CASREGQGQFF. The CDR3 DNA follows: TGTGCCAGCAGGGAAGGACAGGGCCAGTTCTTC.

To note about this clone: This sample also contains other DNA sequences that code for the same CDR3. V is TRBV29-1 and J is TRBJ2-7; no reliable D call. V was trimmed by 4 bases and J by 0 bases, leaving 4 bases between them. The germline V gene has CDR1 SQVTM and CDR2 ANQGSEA. This CDR3 spans 11 amino acids. The CDR3 region has the DNA TGCAGCGTTGTCGGCTCCTACGAGCAGTACTTC. Amino acids: CSVVGSYEQYF.

The rearrangement links TRBV19 to TRBJ1-5; 7 bases agree with TRBD1. Trimming removed 2 bases from V and 0 bases from J; junction bases left unmatched: 4. Germline V gene sequence: CDR1 LNHDA, CDR2 SQIVND (reference sequence). The CDR3 has 16 amino acids. CDR3 protein: CASSIWDSHSNQPQHF. The CDR3 DNA follows: TGTGCCAGTAGTATATGGGACAGTCATAGCAATCAGCCCCAGCATTTT.

V usage is TRBV19 and J usage is TRBJ2-7, with D perhaps matching TRBD1 (5 bases). V dropped 5 bases and J dropped 4 bases, with 18 bases sitting between them. Per the germline V gene, CDR1 is LNHDA and CDR2 is SQIVND (reference sequence). This CDR3 comprises 15 residues. The chain's CDR3 is CASSGPYRNLYEQYF. In DNA form, the CDR3 reads TGTGCCAGTAGTGGGCCCTACAGGAACCTATACGAGCAGTACTTC.

The chain carries TRBV28 and TRBJ2-4, with D maybe TRBD2 (5 bases). The V gene's germline CDR1 is MDHEN and CDR2 SYDVKM. This CDR3 region has 16 residues. The V and J ends lost 6 bases and 0 bases respectively, with 15 bases between them. This CDR3 reads CASSDGKNLAKNIQYF. The CDR3 DNA reads as TGTGCCAGCAGCGACGGGAAGAACCTAGCCAAAAACATTCAGTACTTC.

CDR3 in DNA: TGTGCCAGCAGTTATGGGACATCCGTCTCTGGGGCCAACGTCCTGACTTTC. It translates to CASSYGTSVSGANVLTF. V is TRBV28 and J is TRBJ2-6; the D gene is possibly TRBD1 (6 bases). CDR3 size: 17 residues. The V end lost 4 bases, the J end lost 0 bases, and 13 bases lay between the germline ends. Germline V CDR1 and CDR2: MDHEN, SYDVKM.

Note on this clone: The same CDR3 arises from other DNA sequences in this sample as well. The rearrangement joins TRBV29-1 to TRBJ2-7; 9 nucleotides align to TRBD1. From germline, CDR1 is SQVTM and CDR2 ANQGSEA. With 6 bases clipped from V and 0 bases from J, the junction kept 3 bases outside the gene matches. The CDR3 has 13 amino acids. CDR3 region: CSVGQGISYEQYF. As DNA, the CDR3 is TGCAGCGTCGGACAGGGGATCTCCTACGAGCAGTACTTC.

The gene calls are TRBV5-1 and TRBJ1-1, with D maybe TRBD1 (5 bases). This CDR3 contains 14 residues. Germline V gene data show CDR1 as SGHRS and CDR2 as YFSETQ. Trimming left V 5 bases short and J 0 bases short, with 11 bases between. CDR3 loop: CASRIKTVNTEAFF. As DNA, the CDR3 is TGCGCCAGCAGAATAAAGACAGTGAACACTGAAGCTTTCTTT.

The gene calls are TRBV28 and TRBJ2-7, with 7 bases fitting TRBD2. V lost 4 bases and J lost 2; bases outside the gene matches: 8. The CDR3 spans 15 residues. CDR1 MDHEN and CDR2 SYDVKM come from the germline V gene. The CDR3 DNA is TGTGCCAGCAGTTCACCAGGGAGGGGTACCTACGAGCAGTACTTC. As protein: CASSSPGRGTYEQYF.